Below, 15 T cell receptor beta chains from the same sample are listed, as sequenced in a study of cytomegalovirus exposure and HLA in healthy donors. Here immunoSEQ multiplex PCR was the method, and the copy in TCRdb shows in-frame clones only, minus some. The data show some 170,000 clones, about nine tenths seen once. Sequenced input: PBMCs. Receptor source: a man aged 25 to 45 in good health and CMV-seropositive.

The gene calls are TRBV18 and TRBJ2-7; 8 bases align to TRBD1. The CDR3 spans 14 residues. V trimming: 3 bases; J trimming: 4 bases; junction bases outside the gene matches: 5. The V gene's germline CDR1 is KGHSH and CDR2 LQKENI. DNA of the CDR3: TGTGCCAGCTCACCTGAGACAGGGGTTTACGAGCAGTACTTC. It codes for CASSPETGVYEQYF. Looking up the rest from reference TRBV18 and TRBJ2-7 gives the full variable domain: NAGVMQNPRHLVRRRGQEARLRCSPMKGHSHVYWYRQLPEEGLKFMVYLQKENIIDESGMPKERFSAEFPKEGPSILRIQQVVRGDSAAYFCASSPETGVYEQYFGPGTRLTVT.

The V gene is TRBV2, the J gene TRBJ1-3, with D possibly matching TRBD1 (6 bases). This CDR3 contains 17 residues. Trimming cost V 2 bases and J 0 bases, with 14 bases left between them. Germline assignment: CDR1 SNHLY and CDR2 FYNNEI. In nucleotides, the CDR3 is TGTGCCAGCAGTGAACAGGACAGTCGGCACTCTGGAAACACCATATATTTT. Amino acids: CASSEQDSRHSGNTIYF.

The V call is TRBV6-4, the J call TRBJ2-3, with TRBD2 matching 8 bases. This CDR3 comprises 15 residues. The germline V gene has CDR1 MRHNA and CDR2 SNTAGT. J gave up 6 bases and V 0 bases, and 5 bases lay outside the gene matches. CDR3 residues: CASSDSAGGADTQYF. The CDR3 nucleotides read TGTGCCAGCAGTGACTCGGCGGGAGGAGCCGATACGCAGTATTTT.

This rearrangement joins TRBV30 to TRBJ2-3, with a weak D call TRBD2 (7 bases). Germline loops: CDR1 GTSNPN, CDR2 SVGIG (reference sequence). The V and J ends lost 0 bases and 5 bases respectively, with 15 bases between them. This CDR3 has 15 amino acids. The CDR3 loop is CAWSVLGGPGDTQYF. The CDR3 nucleotides are TGTGCCTGGAGTGTACTCGGGGGGCCGGGAGATACGCAGTATTTT. Full variable domain (outside the CDR3, taken from reference TRBV30 and TRBJ2-3): SQTIHQWPATLVQPVGSPLSLECTVEGTSNPNLYWYRQAAGRGLQLLFYSVGIGQISSEVPQNLSASRPQDRQFILSSKKLLLSDSGFYLCAWSVLGGPGDTQYFGPGTRLTVL.

This clone occurred once. The chain recombines TRBV7-2 with TRBJ2-2, with 7 bases matching TRBD2. From germline, CDR1 is SGHTA and CDR2 FQGNSA. The CDR3 length is 16 residues. With 2 bases clipped from V and 5 bases from J, the junction kept 8 bases outside the gene matches. The CDR3 protein is CASSLSGTQKTGELFF. The CDR3 DNA is TGTGCCAGCAGCTTAAGCGGGACTCAAAAAACCGGGGAGCTGTTTTTT.

The chain is built from TRBV6-1 and TRBJ2-7; D uncertain. This CDR3 is 15 amino acids long. V lost 5 bases and J lost 4, with 18 bases in between. Germline V CDR1 and CDR2: MNHNS, SASEGT. Written as DNA, the CDR3 is TGTGCCAGCAGTCACAACCAGGACGGCTATTACGAGCAGTACTTC. This codes for CASSHNQDGYYEQYF.

This chain uses TRBV7-2 with TRBJ1-2; 7 nucleotides agree with TRBD1. Germline trimming cut 5 bases from V and 4 bases from J; bases unmatched to any gene: 7. The CDR3 runs to 14 residues. From germline, CDR1 is SGHTA and CDR2 FQGNSA. The CDR3 region is CASSRDSSAYGYTF. CDR3 nucleotide sequence: TGTGCCAGCAGCCGGGACAGCTCCGCCTATGGCTACACCTTC.

This clone has only one observation. This chain uses TRBV28 with TRBJ2-7; D gene unclear. Germline CDR1 reads MDHEN; CDR2 reads SYDVKM. Trimming removed 2 bases at V and 4 bases at J, with 9 bases between. The CDR3 is 13 amino acids. The CDR3 region has the DNA TGTGCCAGCAGTTTACCTCTTGGTTACGAGCAGTACTTC. It translates to CASSLPLGYEQYF.

The rearrangement joins TRBV5-6 to TRBJ1-6, with D possibly being TRBD1 (6 bases). The CDR3 is 18 residues long. V was cut by 0 bases and J by 0 bases, with 13 bases left in between. Germline values: CDR1 SGHDT, CDR2 YYEEEE. Here the CDR3 reads CASSLDSGGASYNSPLHF. CDR3 in DNA: TGTGCCAGCAGCTTGGATTCGGGGGGCGCCTCCTATAATTCACCCCTCCACTTT.

J is TRBJ2-7 and V is TRBV9, with TRBD1 matching over 11 bases. CDR1 and CDR2 from the germline V gene are SGDLS and YYNGEE. The junction had 10 bases not matched to a gene; V was cut back by 3 bases and J by 2 bases. This CDR3 has 17 residues. CDR3 in amino acids: CASSARGDRGSPYEQYF. CDR3 DNA sequence: TGTGCCAGCAGCGCGAGAGGGGACAGGGGGTCCCCCTACGAGCAGTACTTC.

The CDR3 nucleotides read TGTGCCAGCAGCTTGACTAGATCCTCCTACGAGCAGTACTTC. Protein sequence: CASSLTRSSYEQYF. The rearrangement joins TRBV7-9 to TRBJ2-7, with TRBD2 as a possible D gene (6 bases). The V gene's germline CDR1 is SEHNR and CDR2 FQNEAQ (reference sequence). The CDR3 covers 14 residues. The V gene lost 3 bases and the J gene lost 0 bases, with 9 bases spanning the gap.

This rearrangement joins TRBV28 to TRBJ2-7, with D possibly TRBD2 on 6 matching bases. This CDR3 region has 15 residues. The V gene's germline CDR1 is MDHEN and CDR2 SYDVKM. Trimming pared 4 bases from V and 0 bases from J, leaving 13 bases between. The CDR3 region has the DNA TGTGCCAGCAGTTCTCCGGGGAGGACCTCCTACGAGCAGTACTTC. Translating gives CASSSPGRTSYEQYF.

This clone appeared a single time. This sequence joins TRBV29-1 and TRBJ2-1; D is perhaps TRBD1 (5 bases). CDR1 and CDR2 (germline): SQVTM, ANQGSEA. This CDR3 has 15 residues. The ends were cut back, 3 bases at V and 0 bases at J, with 12 bases in the middle. The CDR3 sequence is CSVDQGLSSYNEQFF. In DNA, the CDR3 is TGCAGCGTTGATCAGGGCCTAAGCTCCTACAATGAGCAGTTCTTC.

This clone was recorded only once. One base away lies a much larger clone, so this may be a sequencing read error. The chain combines TRBV27 with TRBJ2-2; D call uncertain. This CDR3 has 13 residues. The ends were cut back, 6 bases at V and 0 bases at J, with 5 bases in the middle. Germline CDR1 MNHEY, CDR2 SMNVEV (reference sequence). CDR3 coding DNA: TGTGCCAGCAGGCGCCCGAACACCGGGGAGCTGTTTTTT. It codes for CASRRPNTGELFF.

V gene TRBV7-7 combines with J gene TRBJ2-2; D gene uncertain. The V gene lost 5 bases and the J gene lost 0 bases, with 4 bases spanning the gap. The CDR3 runs 13 residues. Germline-derived CDR1 and CDR2 are SSHAT and FNYEAQ (reference sequence). The CDR3 DNA reads as TGTGCCAGCAGCCGAGCGAACACCGGGGAGCTGTTTTTT. It is translated as CASSRANTGELFF. Combining the CDR3 with reference TRBV7-7 and TRBJ2-2 gives the whole variable domain GAGVSQSPRYKVTKRGQDVTLRCDPISSHATLYWYQQALGQGPEFLTYFNYEAQPDKSGLPSDRFSAERPEGSISTLTIQRTEQRDSAMYRCASSRANTGELFFGEGSRLTVL.